This T cell receptor beta chain was captured in a study of cytomegalovirus exposure and HLA in healthy donors. The CDR3 runs 13 residues. Trimming at V came to 6 bases and at J to 7 bases, leaving 4 bases not matched to a gene. Germline values: CDR1 SEHNR, CDR2 FQNEAQ (reference sequence). Remarks on this clone: Its antigen is unidentified.

Findings and limits, study-wide: Rarity marked most TCR sequences, yet some public TCRs occurred in many donors. An analysis done earlier found most TCR beta V segments productive about 90% or about 30% of the time. In a later analysis, TCR beta V- and J-gene trimming showed a link to a missense DCLRE1C variant. In a later analysis, a genetic analysis reported fewer productive-TCR N-insertions in an Asian-associated ancestry cluster than the cohort average.

The PCR contained 60 Vbeta and 13 Jbeta primers. Clones were sequenced by immunoSEQ multiplex PCR, and TCRdb holds only the in-frame ones, with some missing. The data hold some 85,000 clones, with less than 85% observed a single time. The source of this sequence is a woman in her forties or fifties in good health and CMV-seronegative. The specimen sequenced was PBMCs. The chain is built from TRBV7-9 and TRBJ2-1; 9 bases are shared with TRBD1. CDR3 residues: CASRNGQGNEQFF. As DNA, the CDR3 is TGTGCCAGCAGAAACGGACAGGGGAATGAGCAGTTCTTC.